This TCR beta chain was recovered during a study of shared clonotypes between healthy human individuals. An assay was performed, and its level was deep. Clones were read by immunoSEQ multiplex PCR, and TCRdb kept only the in-frame ones, dropping some. The sample contains around 500,000 clones, approximately 82% of which appear only once. In germline, CDR1 is MNHEY, CDR2 SMNVEV (reference sequence). CDR3 size: 16 residues. The V segment lost 6 bases and the J segment 4 bases; nucleotides outside the gene matches: 10. This clone appeared many times. Antigen: not known. The study, taken as a whole, reports: Donor clonotype sharing was expected to depend on sequencing depth.

Specimen: PBMCs. The chain couples TRBV27 to TRBJ1-1; 11 bases are a match to TRBD1. The origin of this receptor is a woman aged 40-49 years in good health. Some clones in this sample may be carry-over from other donors' samples. The CDR3 loop is CASSLYHGTGGTEAFF. Written as DNA, the CDR3 is TGTGCCAGCAGCCTTTATCACGGGACAGGGGGCACTGAAGCTTTCTTT.